This TCR beta chain was retrieved from a study of early T cells in non-severe SARS-CoV-2 infection (dated by TCRdb to about 2021). Study-wide context: TCR sequencing used bulk RNA from unsorted whole blood, so alpha and beta chains could not be paired.

V loses 4 bases, J loses 5 bases, and the germline ends lie 9 bases apart. Based on the germline V gene (reference sequence), the CDR1 and CDR2 sequences are SGHNT and YYREEE. Including the terminal cysteine and phenylalanine, the CDR3 comprises 12 residues. Just the 36-base CDR3 DNA is kept, in frame starting at base 1. A case-control design nested within a healthcare worker cohort in London, UK, was used, with weekly nasopharyngeal swab PCR tests and blood sampling performed. Healthcare workers were recruited between 23 and 31 March 2020, during the week of the UK lockdown, and were followed weekly for up to roughly 15 weeks. What the authors observed across the whole study: VDJdb matching was skewed toward anti-spike CD8 responses, so virus-specific expansions were likely underestimated and private and CD4 specificities were missed.

Notes on this clonotype: Its antigen specificity is not known. Base qualities are not provided; no much larger clone lies one nucleotide away.

Library preparation used 5' RACE. The sequencer listed for this sample is NextSeq 500. In the TCR library protocol, unique molecular identifiers were attached to individual cDNA molecules to correct for PCR bias and sequencing error. Sequencing covered both TCR alpha and beta chains, and within each sample the abundances of alpha and beta sequences were tightly co-correlated. Per the original workflow: Decombinator V4 was used to annotate TCR sequences for V gene, J gene and CDR3. Expanded TCRs were defined as changing significantly between any two time points under a Poisson model with p below 0.0001. TCR abundances were normalised to the total number of TCRs sequenced per sample and were expressed as counts per million. MAIT TCRs were defined by TRAV1-2 paired with TRAJ12, TRAJ20 or TRAJ33, and iNKT TCRs by TRAV10 paired with TRAJ18. VDJdb, accessed 1 November 2021, was searched for CMV, EBV and SARS-CoV-2 annotated TCRs, with TCRs annotated for multiple antigens excluded. The public reads were run again by TCRdb, first through fastp at Q25 and then through MiXCR, and only productive beta chains were kept. For every CDR3 protein sequence, its rows merge into one entry that carries the most common genes and DNA. It is TCRdb's table, rather than the study itself, that gives the V and J calls and clone size. This sample is represented by over 70,000 distinct CDR3 sequences; roughly 15% of them were singletons. The ten most abundant clones make up around 3.7% of the sample.

The chain is encoded by TRBV5-4 joined to TRBJ1-1, with TRBD1 perhaps the D gene, on 5 matching bases. This specimen was whole blood, taken at baseline. The sequence came from an adult who was a healthcare worker with PCR-confirmed SARS-CoV-2 infection or an uninfected control (not recorded which). The base sequence is TGTGCCAGCAGCCAACGGGGGACTGAAGCTTTCTTT. This gives the protein CASSQRGTEAFF. Reference TRBV5-4 and TRBJ1-1 proteins supply the regions before and after the CDR3; the full variable domain is: ETGVTQSPTHLIKTRGQQVTLRCSSQSGHNTVSWYQQALGQGPQFIFQYYREEENGRGNFPPRFSGLQFPNYSSELNVNALELDDSALYLCASSQRGTEAFFGQGTRLTVV.